The 27 T cell receptor beta chains given below trace back to one sample, sequenced in a study of T cells in Graves' hyperthyroidism and ophthalmopathy. Amplification targeted TCR beta CDR3 regions from RNA transcripts. First-round RT-PCR of the TCR CDR3 relied on the HTBI primer set. TCRdb re-derived calls from the multiplex PCR reads in MiXCR, one entry per CDR3 protein. The sample has 610,000 or so distinct CDR3 sequences; 46% are singletons. Sequenced: peripheral blood or thyroid tissue (not recorded which). The source of these receptors is a woman younger than 30 with Graves' hyperthyroidism.

This clonotype was seen ten or more times. The V and J genes are TRBV5-6 and TRBJ2-7; perhaps TRBD1 as D (5 bases). Per the germline V gene, CDR1 is SGHDT and CDR2 is YYEEEE. V lost 6 bases to trimming and J lost 1 base, with 11 bases between them. CDR3 size: 13 residues. The CDR3 is CASTSTASYEQYF. The DNA for the CDR3 is TGTGCCAGCACCTCGACAGCTTCCTACGAGCAGTACTTC.

In the case of this clonotype: One end of the junction does not line up with germline, which may come from a read error. The chain recombines TRBV2 with TRBJ1-2, with D unresolved. CDR1 is SNHLY and CDR2 is FYNNEI in the germline V gene. This CDR3 region has 10 residues. This CDR3 reads CDSALCGYTF. DNA of the CDR3: TGTGACAGCGCCCTTTGTGGCTACACCTTC. Filled out from reference TRBV2 and TRBJ1-2, the complete variable domain reads EPEVTQTPSHQVTQMGQEVILRCVPISNHLYFYWYRQILGQKVEFLVSFYNNEISEKSEIFDDQFSVERPDGSNFTLKIRSTKLEDSAMYFCDSALCGYTFGSGTRLTVV.

The CDR3: CASTEEPGEEAFF. The CDR3 bases are TGTGCCAGCACCGAGGAGCCGGGAGAGGAAGCTTTCTTT. The J gene is TRBJ1-1, the V gene TRBV2; D unclear. V was cut by 7 bases and J by 8 bases, with 17 bases left in between. The germline gives CDR1 SNHLY, CDR2 FYNNEI. This CDR3 has 13 residues. Combining the CDR3 with reference TRBV2 and TRBJ1-1 gives the whole variable domain EPEVTQTPSHQVTQMGQEVILRCVPISNHLYFYWYRQILGQKVEFLVSFYNNEISEKSEIFDDQFSVERPDGSNFTLKIRSTKLEDSAMYFCASTEEPGEEAFFGQGTRLTVV.

Points on this clonotype: A much larger clone lies one base from this, so it may be a read error. The chain joins TRBV7-8 to TRBJ2-7; 12 bases agree with TRBD2. The CDR3 covers 14 residues. J lost 5 bases, V lost 5 bases, and 4 bases had no gene match. CDR1 is SGHVS and CDR2 is FQNEAQ in the germline V gene. The CDR3 loop is CASSPRLAGDEQYF. In nucleotides, the CDR3 is TGTGCCAGCAGCCCCCGACTAGCGGGAGACGAGCAGTACTTC.

J is TRBJ2-3 and V is TRBV29-1, with 9 bases lining up with TRBD1. V trimming: 7 bases; J trimming: 1 base; junction bases outside the gene matches: 6. CDR3 size: 14 residues. Germline V gives CDR1 SQVTM, CDR2 ANQGSEA. The CDR3 sequence is CSGEWDRGTDTQYF. In nucleotides, the CDR3 is TGCAGCGGGGAATGGGACAGGGGCACAGATACGCAGTATTTT.

The chain employs TRBV7-8 and TRBJ2-3; D is unresolved. This CDR3 has 17 residues. The V end was cut by 5 bases, the J end by 3 bases, with 21 bases between. CDR1 and CDR2 from the germline V gene are SGHVS and FQNEAQ. Here the CDR3 DNA reads TGTGCCAGCAGCCGAAGCCGACCCCCAGACCGAACAGATACGCAGTATTTT. This gives the protein CASSRSRPPDRTDTQYF.

The chain recombines TRBV11-1 with TRBJ1-1; D gene ambiguous. The length of the CDR3 is 13 residues. Trimming left V 5 bases short and J 4 bases short, with 11 bases between. CDR1 SGHAT and CDR2 FQDESV come from the germline V gene (reference sequence). Here the CDR3 reads CASSVQKSTEAFF. In nucleotides, the CDR3 is TGTGCCAGCAGCGTCCAGAAGAGCACTGAAGCTTTCTTT.

The genes are TRBV9 and TRBJ1-1, with a weak D call TRBD1 (6 bases). The V end was cut by 0 bases, the J end by 0 bases, with 15 bases between. Germline CDR1 is SGDLS and CDR2 is YYNGEE. CDR3 length: 17 residues. The CDR3 bases are TGTGCCAGCAGCGTAGACCGGGACACGATTCTGAACACTGAAGCTTTCTTT. The encoded protein is CASSVDRDTILNTEAFF. Supplemented by reference TRBV9 and TRBJ1-1, the full variable domain reads DSGVTQTPKHLITATGQRVTLRCSPRSGDLSVYWYQQSLDQGLQFLIQYYNGEERAKGNILERFSAQQFPDLHSELNLSSLELGDSALYFCASSVDRDTILNTEAFFGQGTRLTVV.

This clonotype was seen many times. V gene TRBV12-3 or TRBV12-4 combines with J gene TRBJ2-7; 8 bases are a match to TRBD2. This CDR3 region has 19 residues. The junction had 22 bases not matched to a gene; V was cut back by 6 bases and J by 3 bases. The CDR3 region is CASSPSGLGSPDGVYEQYF. CDR3 DNA sequence: TGTGCCAGCAGCCCCTCGGGACTAGGGAGCCCTGATGGGGTCTACGAGCAGTACTTC.

The J gene is TRBJ2-7, the V gene TRBV7-6, with TRBD1 matching 7 bases. V lost 5 bases, J lost 7 bases, and 11 bases stayed unmatched. Germline V gene lookup returns CDR1 SGHVS and CDR2 FNYEAQ. The CDR3 is 14 residues long. The CDR3 sequence is CASSGGTGVGEQYF. Written as DNA, the CDR3 is TGTGCCAGCAGCGGCGGAACAGGGGTGGGTGAGCAGTACTTC.

The J gene is TRBJ2-2, the V gene TRBV29-1; 8 nucleotides line up with TRBD1. Germline values: CDR1 SQVTM, CDR2 ANQGSEA. The CDR3 covers 13 residues. Trimming took 7 bases from V and 6 from J; bases not matched to a gene: 7. CDR3 in amino acids: CSADQGAAGELFF. The DNA of the CDR3 is TGCAGCGCCGATCAGGGGGCGGCCGGGGAGCTGTTTTTT.

This clonotype came up many times. The chain uses TRBV29-1 and TRBJ1-2, with D unresolved. The germline gives CDR1 SQVTM, CDR2 ANQGSEA. Trimming cost V 3 bases and J 1 base, with 12 bases left between them. The CDR3 runs 14 residues. DNA for the CDR3: TGCAGCGTTGATAGGTCCGGACTTAACTATGGCTACACCTTC. This sequence encodes CSVDRSGLNYGYTF.

Regarding this clonotype: No conserved phenylalanine or tryptophan ends this CDR3, so it is likely a read error. No DNA is shown, since the ends of the CDR3 on it are uncertain; the CDR3 is the one TCRdb lists. The gene calls are TRBV2 and TRBJ2-1; TRBD2, the table's D call, lacks a check against the DNA. Per the germline V gene, CDR1 is SNHLY and CDR2 is FYNNEI. Termini included, the CDR3 measures 12 amino acids. The CDR3 loop is CAVGLLYNEQTL.

Regarding this clonotype: At one end, the junction sequence differs from germline, possibly due to a read error. This chain uses TRBV6-5 with TRBJ1-1, with TRBD1 identical over 9 bases. CDR1 is MNHEY and CDR2 is SVGAGI in the germline V gene. This CDR3 has 15 residues. As DNA, the CDR3 is TGTGCCGGCAGCTTCGGGACAGGGATGAGCACTGAAGCTTTCTTT. It translates to CAGSFGTGMSTEAFF.

CDR3 sequence reads: CASGLVQSTEDRGNGYTF. The CDR3 DNA is TGTGCTAGTGGTTTGGTACAGTCCACAGAGGACAGGGGCAATGGCTACACCTTC. The chain uses TRBV12-5 and TRBJ1-2; 9 positions match TRBD1. The V gene's germline CDR1 is LGHNT and CDR2 FRNRAP. V was pared by 0 bases and J by 6 bases, with 14 bases of the junction left unmatched. The CDR3 extends over 18 amino acids. Full variable domain (missing parts from reference TRBV12-5 and TRBJ1-2): DARVTQTPRHKVTEMGQEVTMRCQPILGHNTVFWYRQTMMQGLELLAYFRNRAPLDDSGMPKDRFSAEMPDATLATLKIQPSEPRDSAVYFCASGLVQSTEDRGNGYTFGSGTRLTVV.

Comments on this clonotype: Being one base from a much bigger clone, this may be a read error. The chain has TRBV20-1 and TRBJ2-7; 8 bases are shared with TRBD2. The germline gives CDR1 DFQATT, CDR2 SNEGSKA (reference sequence). CDR3 size: 16 residues. V trimming: 0 bases; J trimming: 7 bases; junction bases outside the gene matches: 14. The CDR3 spells CSARDRAGLATNEQYF. The CDR3 region has the DNA TGCAGTGCTAGAGATAGGGCTGGACTAGCAACAAATGAGCAGTACTTC.

This clonotype showed up many times. The gene calls are TRBV7-2 and TRBJ1-2, with 8 bases matching TRBD1. The CDR3 is 14 amino acids. The V and J ends lost 1 base and 7 bases, in that order; junction bases with no gene match: 5. Germline CDR1 reads SGHTA; CDR2 reads FQGNSA. DNA of the CDR3: TGTGCCAGCAGCTTAGATCAGGGGGCGAGTGGCTACACCTTC. As protein: CASSLDQGASGYTF.

This clonotype was detected many times. This chain links TRBV4-1 with TRBJ1-2, with a tentative D call TRBD1 (5 bases). Looked up from germline, CDR1 is MGHRA and CDR2 is YSYEKL. The CDR3 extends over 14 amino acids. Trimming took 0 bases from V and 4 from J, leaving 9 bases between them. The CDR3 region is CASSQDPGTYGYTF. The CDR3 coding sequence is TGCGCCAGCAGCCAAGATCCAGGGACCTATGGCTACACCTTC.

The J gene is TRBJ2-7, the V gene TRBV7-2, with a possible D match to TRBD2 (5 bases). The CDR3 has 12 residues. V was cut by 5 bases and J by 12 bases, with 17 bases left in between. Germline assignment: CDR1 SGHTA and CDR2 FQGNSA. The CDR3: CASSPRRGWRYF. The DNA of the CDR3 is TGTGCCAGCAGCCCCCGCCGGGGTTGGCGGTACTTC.

V usage is TRBV29-1 and J usage is TRBJ1-6, with D tentatively TRBD1 (6 bases). Germline assignment: CDR1 SQVTM and CDR2 ANQGSEA. Trimming took 1 base from V and 13 from J, leaving 14 bases between them. CDR3 size: 13 residues. CDR3 region: CSVEVQGYPPLHF. The DNA of the CDR3 is TGCAGCGTTGAAGTACAGGGATACCCCCCCCTCCACTTT.

This clonotype has a count of ten or more. The chain carries TRBV19 and TRBJ1-1, with TRBD1 matching over 8 bases. CDR1 is LNHDA and CDR2 is SQIVND in the germline V gene (reference sequence). Trimming at V came to 6 bases and at J to 8 bases, leaving 2 bases not matched to a gene. The CDR3 loop spans 11 amino acids. CDR3 DNA sequence: TGTGCCAGTAGGAGGACAGGGGAAGCTTTCTTT. Protein sequence: CASRRTGEAFF.

This chain uses TRBV2 with TRBJ1-5, with 11 bases lining up with TRBD1. V trimming: 7 bases; J trimming: 6 bases; junction bases outside the gene matches: 8. Germline CDR1 is SNHLY and CDR2 is FYNNEI. The CDR3 is 15 residues long. The CDR3 nucleotides are TGTGCCAGCAACCATCGGACAGGGGGCGGTCAGCCCCAGCATTTT. Translation gives CASNHRTGGGQPQHF.

The chain joins TRBV12-5 to TRBJ1-4; 8 nucleotides agree with TRBD1. CDR1 and CDR2 (germline): LGHNT, FRNRAP. This CDR3 spans 14 amino acids. CDR3: CASSGGQGNEKLFF. As DNA, the CDR3 is TGTGCCAGCAGTGGAGGACAGGGAAATGAAAAACTGTTTTTT.

About this clonotype itself: Because the CDR3's place on the DNA is in doubt, the DNA is left out and the CDR3 is given as listed by TCRdb. The rearrangement links TRBV10-1 to TRBJ2-7; no DNA check was done on the table's D call, TRBD2. The CDR3 is 22 amino acids long, termini counted. Germline CDR1 and CDR2: WNHNN and SYGVQD (reference sequence). CDR3 loop: CASSPDLGSPLHFGNGTYEQYF.

At least ten counts were recorded for this clonotype. V and J are TRBV3-1 and TRBJ2-6; D not certain. Germline CDR1 LGHDT, CDR2 YNNKEL (reference sequence). V lost 1 base and J lost 0, with 4 bases in between. The CDR3 contains 15 residues. CDR3 nucleotide sequence: TGTGCCAGCAGCCAAGTCTACTCTGGGGCCAACGTCCTGACTTTC. This translates into CASSQVYSGANVLTF.

The V and J genes are TRBV19 and TRBJ2-2; TRBD1 agrees at 8 bases. The CDR3 length is 14 residues. Trimming at V came to 5 bases and at J to 6 bases, leaving 5 bases not matched to a gene. From germline, CDR1 is LNHDA and CDR2 SQIVND (reference sequence). For the CDR3, the DNA is TGTGCCAGTAGTCCAGGACAGGGTTCCGGGGAGCTGTTTTTT. This codes for CASSPGQGSGELFF.

This clonotype was observed at least ten times. The chain carries TRBV15 and TRBJ2-1; 8 bases fit TRBD2. Germline CDR1 reads LNHNV; CDR2 reads YYDKDF (reference sequence). The CDR3 is 15 amino acids. The junction had 0 bases not matched to a gene; V was cut back by 2 bases and J by 0 bases. CDR3 in amino acids: CATSRLAGSYNEQFF. CDR3 nucleotide sequence: TGTGCCACCAGCAGACTAGCGGGCTCCTACAATGAGCAGTTCTTC. The full variable domain, rest sourced from reference TRBV15 and TRBJ2-1, is DAMVIQNPRYQVTQFGKPVTLSCSQTLNHNVMYWYQQKSSQAPKLLFHYYDKDFNNEADTPDNFQSRRPNTSFCFLDIRSPGLGDTAMYLCATSRLAGSYNEQFFGPGTRLTVL.